This TCR beta chain was identified in a study of glioma-infiltrating T cells after dendritic cell vaccination. Specified time point: after dendritic cell vaccination, including at tumor progression/relapse. Sequencing used immunoSEQ multiplex PCR; TCRdb keeps in-frame clones, though not all of them. The table shows approximately 48,000 clones, with 70% to 90% occurring only once. This clonotype was obtained from a human donor with glioblastoma. Sequenced material: blood, taken after dendritic cell vaccination.

The CDR3 coding sequence is TGTGCCAGCAGCTTAGGGACAGGGACCACCGGGGAGCTGTTTTTT. Residues: CASSLGTGTTGELFF. This chain joins TRBV5-6 and TRBJ2-2; 9 bases line up with TRBD1. With 2 bases clipped from V and 4 bases from J, the junction kept 3 bases outside the gene matches. This CDR3 has 15 amino acids. Germline CDR1 is SGHDT and CDR2 is YYEEEE.